Following are 18 T cell receptor beta chains from one sample sequenced in a study of T-cell reconstitution after alpha-beta-depleted transplantation in children. The authors prepared the TCRbeta library with unique molecular identifiers. TCRdb re-derived calls from the PCR reads in MiXCR, one entry per CDR3 protein. Of more than 300,000 distinct CDR3 sequences detected, about 16% appear once; the ten largest clones hold roughly 40%. The sequencing used PBMCs, mostly from graft donor cells, collected 360 days after TCRalphabeta/CD19-depleted stem cell transplant. The origin of the receptors is a male patient aged 2 to 10 who had a stem cell transplant for acute lymphoblastic leukemia, so the T cells may come from the graft donor.

The rearrangement links TRBV20-1 to TRBJ2-7; possible D gene TRBD1, 5 bases. CDR3 length: 12 residues. The germline gives CDR1 DFQATT, CDR2 SNEGSKA (reference sequence). The germline V and J ends were trimmed by 5 bases and 3 bases, with 11 bases remaining between them. In DNA form, the CDR3 reads TGCAGTGCTGCCCTCGACAGCTACGAGCAGTACTTC. As protein: CSAALDSYEQYF.

This clonotype was seen only a few times. The chain combines TRBV5-8 with TRBJ2-3, with 8 bases that match TRBD2. CDR3 size: 15 residues. After removal of 4 bases from V and 1 base from J, the junction contained 5 bases not matched to a gene. The germline CDR1 and CDR2 sequences are SGHTS and YDEGEE. The CDR3 loop reads CASSRGGGRTDTQYF. The CDR3 coding sequence is TGTGCCAGCAGCCGGGGGGGAGGACGCACAGATACGCAGTATTTT.

This clonotype was recorded many times. In DNA form, the CDR3 reads TGTGCCAGCAGCCGGACGGAGTATAATGAGCAGTTCTTC. Its protein is CASSRTEYNEQFF. This chain joins TRBV6-1 and TRBJ2-1; no clear D. Germline assignment: CDR1 MNHNS and CDR2 SASEGT. The V and J ends lost 6 bases and 7 bases respectively, with 13 bases between them. The CDR3 has 13 amino acids.

The rearrangement uses TRBV28 and TRBJ2-1; D is ambiguous. The V gene lost 3 bases and the J gene lost 3 bases, with 12 bases spanning the gap. This CDR3 has 15 amino acids. Germline assignment: CDR1 MDHEN and CDR2 SYDVKM. In DNA, the CDR3 is TGTGCCAGCAGTTTCAGGCTAGGAAACTACAATGAGCAGTTCTTC. This codes for CASSFRLGNYNEQFF.

The V and J genes are TRBV5-1 and TRBJ2-1, with D unclear. CDR1 is SGHRS and CDR2 is YFSETQ in the germline V gene. V lost 6 bases to trimming and J lost 5 bases, with 9 bases between them. The CDR3 is 12 amino acids. The CDR3 DNA is TGCGCCAGCATGGGAAACCACAATGAGCAGTTCTTC. Amino acids: CASMGNHNEQFF.

The chain carries TRBV12-3 or TRBV12-4 and TRBJ2-1; no clear D gene. Trimming removed 1 base from V and 5 bases from J, with 12 bases in between. The CDR3 consists of 15 residues. The CDR3, as DNA: TGTGCCAGCAGTTTAGTGGACCCTTGGGACAATGAGCAGTTCTTC. This encodes CASSLVDPWDNEQFF.

J is TRBJ2-2 and V is TRBV5-5; unclear D gene. The germline V and J ends were trimmed by 4 bases and 0 bases, with 7 bases remaining between them. The CDR3 has 14 residues. CDR1 is SGHKS and CDR2 is YYEKEE in the germline V gene (reference sequence). This CDR3 reads CASSPSPNTGELFF. The DNA of the CDR3 is TGTGCCAGCAGCCCCAGTCCGAACACCGGGGAGCTGTTTTTT.

A few counts support this clonotype. This rearrangement joins TRBV27 to TRBJ2-3; TRBD2 agrees at 14 bases. The CDR3 is made up of 15 amino acids. Trimming at V came to 7 bases and at J to 7 bases, leaving 7 bases not matched to a gene. Germline assignment: CDR1 MNHEY and CDR2 SMNVEV (reference sequence). For the CDR3, the DNA is TGTGCCAGCACCGGGACTAGCGGGAGTTCAAATACGCAGTATTTT. Its translation: CASTGTSGSSNTQYF.

This clonotype came up a few times. The chain joins TRBV25-1 to TRBJ2-5; no definite D call. The CDR3 sequence is 11 residues long. Per the germline V gene, CDR1 is MGHDK and CDR2 is SYGVNS. The germline V and J ends were trimmed by 2 bases and 6 bases, with 4 bases remaining between them. For the CDR3, the DNA is TGTGCCAGCAGTGAACGAAAGACCCAGTACTTC. Its translation: CASSERKTQYF.

The rearrangement links TRBV6-5 to TRBJ2-7; D possibly corresponds to TRBD1 (6 bases). The CDR3 runs 18 residues. V gave up 0 bases and J gave up 3 bases, with 21 bases separating them. CDR1 and CDR2 (germline): MNHEY, SVGAGI. The CDR3 bases are TGTGCCAGCAGTTACTCGGGGGCCACTGCTAACATTTTCTACGAGCAGTACTTC. This translates into CASSYSGATANIFYEQYF.

A few counts support this clonotype. V gene TRBV27 combines with J gene TRBJ1-2; unclear D gene. The CDR3 is 15 amino acids. The V gene lost 5 bases and the J gene lost 5 bases, with 18 bases spanning the gap. CDR1 and CDR2 (germline): MNHEY, SMNVEV (reference sequence). The CDR3 reads CASSLHQTGGYGYTF. The CDR3 DNA follows: TGTGCCAGCAGTCTTCATCAGACGGGAGGATATGGCTACACCTTC.

This clonotype was observed many times. V and J are TRBV28 and TRBJ2-2; D possibly corresponds to TRBD2 (7 bases). Looked up from germline, CDR1 is MDHEN and CDR2 is SYDVKM. This CDR3 has 15 residues. The V end lost 5 bases, the J end lost 4 bases, and 14 bases lay between the germline ends. The CDR3 protein is CASSRGGPFTGELFF. The CDR3 region has the DNA TGTGCCAGCAGTCGCGGGGGCCCATTCACCGGGGAGCTGTTTTTT. Full variable domain (outside the CDR3, taken from reference TRBV28 and TRBJ2-2): DVKVTQSSRYLVKRTGEKVFLECVQDMDHENMFWYRQDPGLGLRLIYFSYDVKMKEKGDIPEGYSVSREKKERFSLILESASTNQTSMYLCASSRGGPFTGELFFGEGSRLTVL.

This clonotype was counted at least ten times. The rearrangement links TRBV15 to TRBJ2-4; 9 bases line up with TRBD1. Trimming removed 5 bases from V and 9 bases from J; junction bases left unmatched: 11. The CDR3 sequence is 15 residues long. From germline, CDR1 is LNHNV and CDR2 YYDKDF (reference sequence). CDR3 amino acids: CATSPRDREGIIQYF. DNA for the CDR3: TGTGCCACCAGCCCCCGGGACAGGGAGGGAATCATTCAGTACTTC.

This chain joins TRBV7-9 and TRBJ2-1, with D unresolved. CDR1 is SEHNR, CDR2 FQNEAQ, per germline (reference sequence). V dropped 6 bases and J dropped 4 bases, with 19 bases sitting between them. The CDR3 loop spans 16 amino acids. CDR3 sequence reads: CASRPELEWSYNEQFF. The DNA for the CDR3 is TGTGCCAGCAGACCGGAACTGGAGTGGTCATACAATGAGCAGTTCTTC.

The genes are TRBV28 and TRBJ2-7; 11 nucleotides align to TRBD2. The CDR3 loop spans 17 amino acids. Germline CDR1 MDHEN, CDR2 SYDVKM. Trimming took 8 bases from V and 4 from J; bases not matched to a gene: 16. The DNA for the CDR3 is TGTGCCAGCTCACGTCTAGGGGTGGCTAGCGGGAGGTACGAGCAGTACTTC. This sequence encodes CASSRLGVASGRYEQYF.

In this sample, this clonotype turned up a few times. This chain uses TRBV5-1 with TRBJ2-7; D remains ambiguous. This CDR3 has 14 amino acids. Between the trimmed V and J ends, which lost 6 bases and 1 base, there was a span of 14 bases. Germline V CDR1 and CDR2: SGHRS, YFSETQ. CDR3 sequence (DNA): TGCGCCAGCAAACCGACGATGGTATCCTACGAGCAGTACTTC. It encodes CASKPTMVSYEQYF.

This clonotype was seen a few times. This rearrangement joins TRBV5-1 to TRBJ2-3, with D tentatively TRBD2 (5 bases). This CDR3 has 14 amino acids. Trimming removed 4 bases from V and 3 bases from J, with 12 bases in between. Germline lookup yields CDR1 SGHRS and CDR2 YFSETQ. This CDR3 is CASSPWGETDTQYF. The CDR3 DNA sequence: TGCGCCAGCAGCCCCTGGGGAGAGACAGATACGCAGTATTTT. The whole variable domain, remainder taken from reference TRBV5-1 and TRBJ2-3, is KAGVTQTPRYLIKTRGQQVTLSCSPISGHRSVSWYQQTPGQGLQFLFEYFSETQRNKGNFPGRFSGRQFSNSRSEMNVSTLELGDSALYLCASSPWGETDTQYFGPGTRLTVL.

The V call is TRBV4-1, the J call TRBJ1-2; 7 nucleotides align to TRBD1. The germline CDR1 and CDR2 sequences are MGHRA and YSYEKL. The CDR3 spans 15 residues. V shed 2 bases and J 5 bases; nucleotides not matched to a gene: 8. The CDR3 DNA reads TGCGCCAGCAGCCAAAGGGACAGTAACCTTTATGGCTACACCTTC. Protein sequence: CASSQRDSNLYGYTF.